A single T cell receptor beta chain is shown here with its context. Antigen: not known. These data come from a study of response to subunit inactivated influenza vaccine. Study-level points and caveats: Every seasonal influenza vaccination brings in few new T cells, the authors suggested.

This CDR3 is 15 amino acids long. Trimming took off 6 bases at V and 5 bases at J, with 20 bases between the two ends. Germline CDR1 and CDR2: MDHEN and SYDVKM. TCRdb re-derived calls from the RT-PCR reads in MiXCR, one entry per CDR3 protein. Here the sample spans approximately 290,000 distinct CDR3 sequences, approximately 23% being singletons. The genes are TRBV28 and TRBJ2-7, with D uncertain. The sequence derives from a man aged 50 to 75 who received an inactivated influenza vaccine. The sample was PBMCs from blood, taken roughly 20 months after vaccination. CDR3 in DNA: TGTGCCAGCAGCTCCCCGTTTGTGGGCGTGGACGAGCAGTACTTC. Translation: CASSSPFVGVDEQYF.